The rows below give T cell receptor beta chains drawn from one sample of a study of blood T cells in healthy people across ages. TCRdb re-analysed the 5' RACE reads in MiXCR, keeping a single row per CDR3 protein. The table includes 700,000 to 850,000 distinct CDR3 sequences, approximately 55% detected once. The sequenced sample consisted of blood. These receptors were collected from a man older than 75 in good health. The CDR3 runs from the conserved cysteine through the conserved F or W. The D gene is left open where the match is weak. Clone size is given for some rows only: seen once, a few or many times, or a class if the clone is expanded.

>NA|17|TRBV5-1|TRBD2|TRBJ2-5
CASSLVGRTSGSETQYF
TGCGCCAGCAGCTTGGTGGGGCGGACTAGCGGGAGTGAGACCCAGTACTTC
>once|16|TRBV5-1|NA|TRBJ2-2
CASSLGRGPNTGELFF
TGCGCCAGCAGCTTGGGACGGGGGCCGAACACCGGGGAGCTGTTTTTT
>NA|16|TRBV4-1|TRBD1|TRBJ2-7
CASSQRWDSGSYEQYF
TGCGCCAGCAGCCAGAGATGGGACAGTGGCTCCTACGAGCAGTACTTC
>few|16|TRBV6-2/TRBV6-3|NA|TRBJ2-1
CASSVPAASSYNEQFF
TGTGCCAGCAGCGTCCCGGCCGCAAGCTCCTACAATGAGCAGTTCTTC
>NA|16|TRBV9|NA|TRBJ2-3
CASSVGRGAGTDTQYF
TGTGCCAGCAGCGTAGGTCGGGGGGCGGGGACAGATACGCAGTATTTT
>NA|13|TRBV20-1|NA|TRBJ2-3
CSAEWGGTDTQYF
TGCAGTGCCGAATGGGGAGGCACAGATACGCAGTATTTT
>few|16|TRBV11-3|TRBD1|TRBJ2-5
CASSLKTGAARETQYF
TGTGCCAGCAGCTTAAAAACAGGGGCGGCGCGGGAGACCCAGTACTTC
>few|15|TRBV9|NA|TRBJ1-2
CASSVSQARFNGYTF
TGTGCCAGCAGCGTTTCTCAGGCTCGATTTAACGGCTACACCTTC
>NA|13|TRBV28|NA|TRBJ2-7
CASSFLQSYEQYF
TGTGCCAGCAGTTTTTTACAGAGCTACGAGCAGTACTTC
>few|15|TRBV18|TRBD2|TRBJ2-1
CASSRGGSWGNEQFF
TGTGCCAGCTCACGCGGCGGGAGCTGGGGCAATGAGCAGTTCTTC
>NA|18|TRBV2|TRBD2|TRBJ2-7
CASSEGLAGGNQIYEQYF
TGTGCCAGCAGTGAGGGACTAGCGGGAGGCAACCAAATATACGAGCAGTACTTC
>few|15|TRBV7-2|NA|TRBJ2-2
CASIPITGNTGELFF
TGTGCCAGCATACCAATAACGGGAAACACCGGGGAGCTGTTTTTT
>NA|18|TRBV9|TRBD2|TRBJ2-7
CASSGLAGGSTSSYEQYF
TGTGCCAGCAGCGGACTAGCGGGAGGGTCTACCTCCTCCTACGAGCAGTACTTC
>NA|18|TRBV5-1|NA|TRBJ1-4
CASSHSGGRPATNEKLFF
TGCGCCAGCAGCCACAGCGGGGGCAGGCCCGCAACTAATGAAAAACTGTTTTTT
>NA|17|TRBV4-2|TRBD1|TRBJ1-6
CASSPDRAQDLNSPLHF
TGTGCCAGCAGCCCGGACAGGGCGCAAGACCTTAATTCACCCCTCCACTTT
>few|13|TRBV9|NA|TRBJ2-7
CASSVGPSYEQYF
TGTGCCAGCAGCGTAGGTCCCAGCTACGAGCAGTACTTC
>few|13|TRBV7-2|NA|TRBJ2-7
CASSRLRHSEQYF
TGTGCCAGCAGCCGACTAAGACACTCCGAGCAGTACTTC
>NA|13|TRBV5-1|NA|TRBJ2-1
CASSSLYDNEQFF
TGCGCCAGCAGCTCGCTGTACGACAATGAGCAGTTCTTC
>NA|11|TRBV5-1|NA|TRBJ2-1
CASSSQVAQFF
TGCGCCAGCAGCTCCCAAGTGGCGCAGTTCTTC
>NA|17|TRBV5-1|TRBD1|TRBJ2-2
CASSWGAGGLNTGELFF
TGCGCCAGCAGCTGGGGTGCAGGGGGCCTGAACACCGGGGAGCTGTTTTTT
>NA|15|TRBV6-1|TRBD1|TRBJ2-3
CASKSGTGSTDTQYF
TGTGCCAGCAAATCCGGGACAGGTAGCACAGATACGCAGTATTTT
>NA|14|TRBV29-1|NA|TRBJ2-5
CSVEKGVPQETQYF
TGCAGCGTTGAGAAGGGGGTACCACAAGAGACCCAGTACTTC
>NA|14|TRBV9|NA|TRBJ2-6
CASSVAGRANVLTF
TGTGCCAGCAGCGTAGCGGGCAGGGCCAACGTCCTGACTTTC
>NA|14|TRBV5-1|NA|TRBJ2-7
CASSLWTLTYEQYF
TGCGCCAGCAGCTTGTGGACATTGACCTACGAGCAGTACTTC
>NA|14|TRBV7-2|NA|TRBJ1-1
CASSSGGGNTEAFF
TGTGCCAGCAGCTCAGGAGGAGGAAACACTGAAGCTTTCTTT
>once|15|TRBV2|NA|TRBJ2-2
CASSARGSGDNEQFF
TGTGCCAGCAGCGCCAGGGGATCAGGAGACAATGAGCAGTTTTTT
>few|13|TRBV7-3|NA|TRBJ2-5
CASSRANQETQYF
TGTGCCAGCAGCCGCGCAAACCAAGAGACCCAGTACTTC
>NA|16|TRBV11-2|TRBD1|TRBJ2-1
CASSLAGRGHYNEQFF
TGTGCCAGCAGCTTAGCGGGTAGGGGGCACTACAATGAGCAGTTCTTC
>NA|13|TRBV25-1|NA|TRBJ2-2
CASSPLWGGELFF
TGTGCCAGCAGTCCCCTTTGGGGCGGGGAGCTGTTTTTT
>few|15|TRBV28|TRBD1|TRBJ2-3
CASRKAGTVTDTQYF
TGTGCCAGCAGGAAAGCAGGGACAGTCACAGATACGCAGTATTTT
>NA|11|TRBV7-2|NA|TRBJ2-7
CASSHTHEQYF
TGTGCCAGCAGCCATACCCACGAGCAGTACTTC
>few|13|TRBV2|NA|TRBJ1-4
CASSDRDGFRLFF
TGTGCCAGCAGCGACCGGGACGGTTTTCGGCTGTTTTTT
>NA|14|TRBV20-1|NA|TRBJ1-6
CSARDFRVSSPPHF
TGCAGTGCTAGAGATTTCAGGGTCAGTTCACCCCCCCACTTT
>NA|17|TRBV4-1|TRBD2|TRBJ2-5
CASGQPSGLAGLETQYF
TGCGCCAGCGGCCAACCCTCCGGACTAGCGGGACTAGAGACCCAGTACTTC
>NA|16|TRBV7-9|TRBD2|TRBJ2-7
CASNPRASGRDYEQYF
TGTGCCAGCAACCCCAGGGCTAGCGGGAGGGACTACGAGCAGTACTTC
>few|15|TRBV6-5|TRBD2|TRBJ2-3
CASSPGLASRDTQYF
TGTGCCAGCAGTCCCGGACTAGCTTCCCGGGATACGCAGTATTTT
>NA|15|TRBV6-7|TRBD1|TRBJ1-4
CASSYRDRGNEKLFF
TGTGCCAGCAGTTACCGGGACAGGGGGAATGAAAAACTGTTTTTT
>NA|13|TRBV20-1|NA|TRBJ2-7
CSALTPRSYEQYF
TGCAGTGCTTTAACACCCAGATCCTACGAGCAGTACTTC
>NA|15|TRBV24-1|NA|TRBJ1-5
CATPSNRAPNQPQHF
TGTGCCACCCCGTCCAACAGGGCACCCAATCAGCCCCAGCATTTT
>NA|13|TRBV13|NA|TRBJ1-3
CASSVGQGNTIYF
TGTGCCAGCAGCGTAGGACAGGGAAACACCATATATTTT